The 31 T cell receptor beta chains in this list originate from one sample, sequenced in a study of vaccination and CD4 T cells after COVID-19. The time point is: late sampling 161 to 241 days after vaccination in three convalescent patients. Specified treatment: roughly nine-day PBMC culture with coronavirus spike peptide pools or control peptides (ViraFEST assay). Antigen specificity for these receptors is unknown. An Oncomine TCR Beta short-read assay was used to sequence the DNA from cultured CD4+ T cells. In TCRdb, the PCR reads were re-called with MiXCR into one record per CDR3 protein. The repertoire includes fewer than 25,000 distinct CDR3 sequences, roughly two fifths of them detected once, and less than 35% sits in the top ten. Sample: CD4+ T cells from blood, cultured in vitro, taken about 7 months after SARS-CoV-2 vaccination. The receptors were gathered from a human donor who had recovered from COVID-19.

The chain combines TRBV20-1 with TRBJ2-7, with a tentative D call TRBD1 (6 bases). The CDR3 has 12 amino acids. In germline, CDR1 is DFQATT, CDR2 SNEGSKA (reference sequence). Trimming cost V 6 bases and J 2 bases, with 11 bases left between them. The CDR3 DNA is TGCAGTGCACGAGGGGGTACCTACGAGCAGTACTTC. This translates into CSARGGTYEQYF.

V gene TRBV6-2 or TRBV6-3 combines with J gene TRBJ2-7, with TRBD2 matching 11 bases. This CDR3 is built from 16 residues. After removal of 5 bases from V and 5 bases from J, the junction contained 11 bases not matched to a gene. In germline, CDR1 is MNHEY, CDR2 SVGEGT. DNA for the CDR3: TGTGCCAGCAGTCCTTTAGCGGGAGGGACAACGAACGAGCAGTACTTC. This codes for CASSPLAGGTTNEQYF.

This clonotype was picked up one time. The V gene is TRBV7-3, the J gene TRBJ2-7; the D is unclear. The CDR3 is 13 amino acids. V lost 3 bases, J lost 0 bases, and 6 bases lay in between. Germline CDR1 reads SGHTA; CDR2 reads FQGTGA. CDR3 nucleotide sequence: TGTGCCAGCAGCTTCCCAGGCTCCTACGAGCAGTACTTC. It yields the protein CASSFPGSYEQYF.

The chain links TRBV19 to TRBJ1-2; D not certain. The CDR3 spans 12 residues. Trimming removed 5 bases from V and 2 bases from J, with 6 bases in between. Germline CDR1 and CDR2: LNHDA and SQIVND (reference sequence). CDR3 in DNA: TGTGCCAGTAGTCGCAGCAACTATGGCTACACCTTC. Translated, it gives CASSRSNYGYTF.

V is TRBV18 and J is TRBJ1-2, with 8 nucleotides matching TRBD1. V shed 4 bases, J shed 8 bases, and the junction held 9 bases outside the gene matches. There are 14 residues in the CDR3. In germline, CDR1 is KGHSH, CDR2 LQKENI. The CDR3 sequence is CASSLQDRVEGYTF. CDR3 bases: TGTGCCAGCTCACTACAGGACAGGGTAGAAGGCTACACCTTC.

The CDR3 bases are TGTGCCAGCAGCTTGGTAGGTAGACCAAGCACTGAAGCTTTCTTT. This encodes CASSLVGRPSTEAFF. The chain recombines TRBV5-4 with TRBJ1-1; D unresolved. The germline V gene has CDR1 SGHNT and CDR2 YYREEE (reference sequence). The V and J ends lost 0 bases and 4 bases respectively, with 13 bases between them. This CDR3 has 15 amino acids.

The DNA of the CDR3 is TGTGCCAGCCGCCAAGGGCTAGCGGGGGGCGAGCAGTACTTC. Translated: CASRQGLAGGEQYF. The chain has TRBV6-1 and TRBJ2-7; 11 bases fit TRBD2. Germline CDR1 MNHNS, CDR2 SASEGT. The CDR3 has 14 residues. Germline trimming cut 8 bases from V and 6 bases from J; bases unmatched to any gene: 9.

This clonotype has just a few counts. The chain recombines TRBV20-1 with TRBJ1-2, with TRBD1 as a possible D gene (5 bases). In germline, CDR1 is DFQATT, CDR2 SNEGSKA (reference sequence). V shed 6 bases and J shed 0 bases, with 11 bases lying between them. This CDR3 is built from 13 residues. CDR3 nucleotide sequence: TGCAGTGCCAGGGACTCAACTAACTATGGCTACACCTTC. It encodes CSARDSTNYGYTF.

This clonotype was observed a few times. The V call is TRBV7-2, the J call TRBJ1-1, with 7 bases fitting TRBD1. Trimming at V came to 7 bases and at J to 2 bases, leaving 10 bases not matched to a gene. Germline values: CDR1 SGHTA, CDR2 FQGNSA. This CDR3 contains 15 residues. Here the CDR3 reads CASTAQGWENTEAFF. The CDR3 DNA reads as TGTGCCAGCACCGCACAGGGGTGGGAAAACACTGAAGCTTTCTTT.

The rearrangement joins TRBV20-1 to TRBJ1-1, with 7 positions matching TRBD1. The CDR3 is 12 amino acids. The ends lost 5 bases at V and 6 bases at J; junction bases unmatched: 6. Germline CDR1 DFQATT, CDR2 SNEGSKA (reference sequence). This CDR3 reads CSAEDRVAEAFF. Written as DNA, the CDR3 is TGCAGTGCTGAAGACAGGGTCGCTGAAGCTTTCTTT.

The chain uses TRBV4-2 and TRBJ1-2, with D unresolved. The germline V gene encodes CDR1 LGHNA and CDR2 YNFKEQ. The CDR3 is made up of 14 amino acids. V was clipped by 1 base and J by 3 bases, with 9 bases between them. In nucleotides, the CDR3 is TGTGCCAGCAGCCAAGCAGAGGGTTACTATGGCTACACCTTC. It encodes CASSQAEGYYGYTF.

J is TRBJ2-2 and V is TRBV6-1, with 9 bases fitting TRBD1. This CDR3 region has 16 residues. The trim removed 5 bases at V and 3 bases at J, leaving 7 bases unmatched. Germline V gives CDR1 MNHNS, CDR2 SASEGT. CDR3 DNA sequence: TGTGCCAGCAGTTATTTGGGACAGGGCGACACCGGGGAGCTGTTTTTT. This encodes CASSYLGQGDTGELFF.

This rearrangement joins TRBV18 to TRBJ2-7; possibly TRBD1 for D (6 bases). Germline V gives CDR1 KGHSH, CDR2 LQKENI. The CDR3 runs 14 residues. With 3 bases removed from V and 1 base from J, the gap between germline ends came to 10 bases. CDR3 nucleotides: TGTGCCAGCTCACCTAGGACAGAGTCCTACGAGCAGTACTTC. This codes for CASSPRTESYEQYF.

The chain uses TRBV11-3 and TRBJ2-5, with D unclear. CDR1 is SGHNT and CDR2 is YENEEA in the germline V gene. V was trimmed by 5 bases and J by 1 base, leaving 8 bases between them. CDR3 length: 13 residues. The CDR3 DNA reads TGTGCCAGCAGCGCCCAGACCCAAGAGACCCAGTACTTC. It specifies CASSAQTQETQYF. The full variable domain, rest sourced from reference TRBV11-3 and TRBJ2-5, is EAGVVQSPRYKIIEKKQPVAFWCNPISGHNTLYWYLQNLGQGPELLIRYENEEAVDDSQLPKDRFSAERLKGVDSTLKIQPAELGDSAVYLCASSAQTQETQYFGPGTRLLVL.

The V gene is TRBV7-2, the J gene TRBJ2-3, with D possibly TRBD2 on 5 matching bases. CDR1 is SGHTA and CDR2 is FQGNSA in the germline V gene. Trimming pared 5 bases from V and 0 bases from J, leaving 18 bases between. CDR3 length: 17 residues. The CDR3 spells CASSRRGPYPSTDTQYF. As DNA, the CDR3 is TGTGCCAGCAGCCGCCGGGGTCCCTACCCTAGCACAGATACGCAGTATTTT.

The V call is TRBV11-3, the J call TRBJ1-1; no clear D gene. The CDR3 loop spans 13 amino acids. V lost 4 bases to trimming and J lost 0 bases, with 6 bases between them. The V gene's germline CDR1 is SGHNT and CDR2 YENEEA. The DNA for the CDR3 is TGTGCCAGCAGCTCCACAGTGAACACTGAAGCTTTCTTT. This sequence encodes CASSSTVNTEAFF.

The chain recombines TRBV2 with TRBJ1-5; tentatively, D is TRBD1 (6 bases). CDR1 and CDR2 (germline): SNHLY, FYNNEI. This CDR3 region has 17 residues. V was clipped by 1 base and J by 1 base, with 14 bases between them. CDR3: CASSEVASGASNQPQHF. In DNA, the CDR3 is TGTGCCAGCAGTGAAGTGGCATCAGGGGCGAGCAATCAGCCCCAGCATTTT. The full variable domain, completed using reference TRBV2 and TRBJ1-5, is EPEVTQTPSHQVTQMGQEVILRCVPISNHLYFYWYRQILGQKVEFLVSFYNNEISEKSEIFDDQFSVERPDGSNFTLKIRSTKLEDSAMYFCASSEVASGASNQPQHFGDGTRLSIL.

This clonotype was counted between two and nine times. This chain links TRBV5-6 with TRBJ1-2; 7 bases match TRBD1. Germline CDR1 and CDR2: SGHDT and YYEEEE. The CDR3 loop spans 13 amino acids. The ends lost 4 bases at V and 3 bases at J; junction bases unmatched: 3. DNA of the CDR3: TGTGCCAGCAGCCAAGACAGGGACTATGGCTACACCTTC. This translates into CASSQDRDYGYTF.

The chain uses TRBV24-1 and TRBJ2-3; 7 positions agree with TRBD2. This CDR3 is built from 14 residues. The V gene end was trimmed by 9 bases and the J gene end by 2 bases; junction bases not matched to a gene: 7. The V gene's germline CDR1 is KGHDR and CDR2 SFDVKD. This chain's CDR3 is CATGGGEFTDTQYF. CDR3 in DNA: TGTGCCACCGGTGGGGGGGAGTTCACAGATACGCAGTATTTT.

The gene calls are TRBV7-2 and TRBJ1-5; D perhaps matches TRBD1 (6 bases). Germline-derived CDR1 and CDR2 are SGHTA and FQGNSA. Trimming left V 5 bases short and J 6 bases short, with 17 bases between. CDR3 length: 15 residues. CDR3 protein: CASSPGGTGSQPQHF. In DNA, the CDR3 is TGTGCCAGCAGCCCCGGAGGTACAGGGAGTCAGCCCCAGCATTTT.

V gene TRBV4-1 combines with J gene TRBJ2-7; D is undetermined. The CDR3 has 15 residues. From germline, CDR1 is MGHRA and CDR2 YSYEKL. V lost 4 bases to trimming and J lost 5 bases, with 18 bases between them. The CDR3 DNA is TGCGCCAGCAGCCGGACCCGGGCCCAACCCAACGAGCAGTACTTC. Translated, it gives CASSRTRAQPNEQYF.

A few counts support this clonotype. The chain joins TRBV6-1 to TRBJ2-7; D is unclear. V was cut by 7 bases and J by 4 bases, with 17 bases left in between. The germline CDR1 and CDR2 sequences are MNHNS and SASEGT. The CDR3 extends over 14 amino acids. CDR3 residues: CASTRTIGQYEQYF. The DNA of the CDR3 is TGTGCCAGCACCCGCACGATAGGGCAGTACGAGCAGTACTTC.

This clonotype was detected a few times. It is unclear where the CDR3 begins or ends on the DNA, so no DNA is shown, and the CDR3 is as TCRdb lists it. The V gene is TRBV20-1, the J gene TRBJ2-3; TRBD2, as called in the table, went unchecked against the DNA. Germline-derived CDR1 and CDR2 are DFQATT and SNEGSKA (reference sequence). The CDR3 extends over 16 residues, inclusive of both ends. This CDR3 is CSAATSGRIVTDTQYF.

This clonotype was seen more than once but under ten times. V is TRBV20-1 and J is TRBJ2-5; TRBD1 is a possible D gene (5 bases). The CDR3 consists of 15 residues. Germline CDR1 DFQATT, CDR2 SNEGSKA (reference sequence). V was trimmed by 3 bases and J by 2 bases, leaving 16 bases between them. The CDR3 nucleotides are TGCAGTGCTAGTAATCCGAGACAGACTCAAGAGACCCAGTACTTC. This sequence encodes CSASNPRQTQETQYF.

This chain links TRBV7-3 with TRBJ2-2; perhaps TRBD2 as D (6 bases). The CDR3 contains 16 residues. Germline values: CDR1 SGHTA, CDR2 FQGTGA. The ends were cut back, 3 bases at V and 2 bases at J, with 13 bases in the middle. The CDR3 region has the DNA TGTGCCAGCAGCTTTCACGGGGGTGATAACACCGGGGAGCTGTTTTTT. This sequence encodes CASSFHGGDNTGELFF.

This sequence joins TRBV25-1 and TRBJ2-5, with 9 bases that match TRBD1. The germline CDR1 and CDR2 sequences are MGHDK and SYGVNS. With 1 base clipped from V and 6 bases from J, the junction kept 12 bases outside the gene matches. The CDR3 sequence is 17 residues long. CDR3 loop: CASSESRGDRALQTQYF. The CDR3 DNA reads TGTGCCAGCAGTGAATCGAGGGGGGACAGGGCGTTACAGACCCAGTACTTC.

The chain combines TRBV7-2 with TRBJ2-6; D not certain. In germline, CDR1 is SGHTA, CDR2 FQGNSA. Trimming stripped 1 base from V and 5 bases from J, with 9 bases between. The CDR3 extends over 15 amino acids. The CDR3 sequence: CASSLGVAWANVLTF. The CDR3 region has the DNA TGTGCCAGCAGCTTAGGGGTAGCTTGGGCCAACGTCCTGACTTTC.

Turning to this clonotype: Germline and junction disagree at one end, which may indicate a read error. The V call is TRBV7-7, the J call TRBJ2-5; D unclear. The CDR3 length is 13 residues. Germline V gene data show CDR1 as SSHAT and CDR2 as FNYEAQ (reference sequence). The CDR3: CASSPGFQETQYF. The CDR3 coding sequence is TGTGCTAGCAGCCCCGGGTTCCAAGAGACCCAGTACTTC. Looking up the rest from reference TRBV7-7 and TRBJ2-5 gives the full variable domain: GAGVSQSPRYKVTKRGQDVTLRCDPISSHATLYWYQQALGQGPEFLTYFNYEAQPDKSGLPSDRFSAERPEGSISTLTIQRTEQRDSAMYRCASSPGFQETQYFGPGTRLLVL.

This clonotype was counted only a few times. In nucleotides, the CDR3 is TGTGCCAGCAGCTTTCTTCTAGCGGGAGGGAATGAGCAGTTCTTC. This codes for CASSFLLAGGNEQFF. This sequence joins TRBV7-9 and TRBJ2-1; 12 bases line up with TRBD2. Germline assignment: CDR1 SEHNR and CDR2 FQNEAQ (reference sequence). The CDR3 covers 15 residues. The junction had 4 bases not matched to a gene; V was cut back by 3 bases and J by 7 bases.

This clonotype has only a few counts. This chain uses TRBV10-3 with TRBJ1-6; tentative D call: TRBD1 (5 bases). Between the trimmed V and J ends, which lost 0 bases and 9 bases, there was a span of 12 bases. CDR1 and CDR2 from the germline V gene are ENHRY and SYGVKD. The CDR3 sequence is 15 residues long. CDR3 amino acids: CAISESLGGVSPLHF. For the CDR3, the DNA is TGTGCCATCAGTGAGTCGCTGGGAGGGGTTTCACCCCTCCACTTT.

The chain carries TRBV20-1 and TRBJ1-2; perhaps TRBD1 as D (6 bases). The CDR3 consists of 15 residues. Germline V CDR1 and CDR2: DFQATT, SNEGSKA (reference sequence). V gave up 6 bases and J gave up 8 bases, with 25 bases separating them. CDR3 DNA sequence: TGCAGTGCCCCCACCACGACGGGGGGCCTCGGGGGCTACACCTTC. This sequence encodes CSAPTTTGGLGGYTF.